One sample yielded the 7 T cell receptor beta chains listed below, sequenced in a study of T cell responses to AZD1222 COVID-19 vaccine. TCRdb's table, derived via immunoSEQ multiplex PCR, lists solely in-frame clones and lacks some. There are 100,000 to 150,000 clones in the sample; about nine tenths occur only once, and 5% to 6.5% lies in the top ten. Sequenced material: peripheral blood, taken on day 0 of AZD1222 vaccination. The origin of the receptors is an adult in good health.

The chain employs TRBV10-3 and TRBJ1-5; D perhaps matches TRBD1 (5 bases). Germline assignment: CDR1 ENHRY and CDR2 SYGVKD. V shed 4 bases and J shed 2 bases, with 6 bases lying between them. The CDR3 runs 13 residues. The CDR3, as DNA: TGTGCCATCAGTGTAGGGGGCAATCAGCCCCAGCATTTT. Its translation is CAISVGGNQPQHF.

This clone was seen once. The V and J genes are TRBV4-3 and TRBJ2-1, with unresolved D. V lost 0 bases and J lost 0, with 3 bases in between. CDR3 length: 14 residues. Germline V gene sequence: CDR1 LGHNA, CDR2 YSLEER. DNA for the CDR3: TGCGCCAGCAGCCAAGAGATCTCCTACAATGAGCAGTTCTTC. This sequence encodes CASSQEISYNEQFF.

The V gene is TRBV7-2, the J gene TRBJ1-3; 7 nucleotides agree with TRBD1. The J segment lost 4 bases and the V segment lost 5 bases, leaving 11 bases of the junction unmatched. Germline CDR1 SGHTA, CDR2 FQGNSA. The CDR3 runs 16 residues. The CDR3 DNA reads TGTGCCAGCAGCCCTCAGGGGGGAGTCATAGGAAACACCATATATTTT. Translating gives CASSPQGGVIGNTIYF.

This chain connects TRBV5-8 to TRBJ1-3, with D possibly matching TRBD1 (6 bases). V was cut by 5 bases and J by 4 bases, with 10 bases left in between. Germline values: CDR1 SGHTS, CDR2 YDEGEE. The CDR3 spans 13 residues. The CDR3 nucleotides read TGTGCCAGCAGTCGTGGACAGGGAAACACCATATATTTT. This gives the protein CASSRGQGNTIYF.

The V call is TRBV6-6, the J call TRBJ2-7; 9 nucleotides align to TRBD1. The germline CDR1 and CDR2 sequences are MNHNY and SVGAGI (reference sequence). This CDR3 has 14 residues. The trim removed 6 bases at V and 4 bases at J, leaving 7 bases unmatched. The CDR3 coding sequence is TGTGCCAGCAGATCCGGGACAGGGAAGTACGAGCAGTACTTC. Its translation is CASRSGTGKYEQYF.

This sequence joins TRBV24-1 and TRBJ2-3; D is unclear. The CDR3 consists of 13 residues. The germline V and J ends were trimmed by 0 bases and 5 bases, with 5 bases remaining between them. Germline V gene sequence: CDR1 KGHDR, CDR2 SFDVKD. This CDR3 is CATSDLREDTQYF. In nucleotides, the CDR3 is TGTGCCACCAGTGATTTGCGCGAAGATACGCAGTATTTT.

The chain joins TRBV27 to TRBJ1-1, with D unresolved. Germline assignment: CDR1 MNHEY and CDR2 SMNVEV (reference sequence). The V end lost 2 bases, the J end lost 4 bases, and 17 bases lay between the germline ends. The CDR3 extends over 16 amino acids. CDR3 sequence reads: CASSLRGSLRITEAFF. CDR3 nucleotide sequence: TGTGCCAGCAGTTTACGAGGCAGTCTACGGATCACTGAAGCTTTCTTT.